This T cell receptor beta chain was identified during a study of CD8+ T cells in alopecia areata. A remark on this clone: Its specificity is not known.

Following RNA extraction, reverse transcription yielded cDNA that acted as the sequencing template. Profiling relied on immunoSEQ multiplex PCR, and the TCRdb table lists in-frame clones only, not all of them. The table records under 150,000 clones, less than 50% of them present only once. Collected material from alopecia areata patients comprised lesional scalp punch biopsies and peripheral blood. Both CD4+ and CD8+ T cells were separated by sorting PBMCs. Study outcomes and limitations: Scalp sequencing also captures normal skin's resident alphabeta T cells. Scalp lesions, especially in alopecia totalis/universalis, had higher clonality than normal scalp.

The sequenced sample consisted of NKG2D-low CD8+ T cells sorted from blood. This clonotype was sampled from a human donor with alopecia areata.

The CDR3 coding sequence is TGTGCCTGGAGTGTACAGGGTTCCACAGATACGCAGTATTTT. It is translated as CAWSVQGSTDTQYF. The chain is built from TRBV30 and TRBJ2-3; D is possibly TRBD1 (6 bases). CDR1 and CDR2 from the germline V gene are GTSNPN and SVGIG (reference sequence). V gave up 0 bases and J gave up 2 bases, with 9 bases separating them. The CDR3 contains 14 residues.